Following are 30 T cell receptor beta chains from one sample sequenced in a study of blood T cell repertoires in COVID-19. The data were produced by immunoSEQ multiplex PCR, yet TCRdb's version contains in-frame clones alone and is incomplete. The sample has 70,000 to 95,000 clones; approximately 90% are singletons. The sequenced material came from peripheral blood. Receptors originate from a man in his 70s with active or convalescent COVID-19.

The gene calls are TRBV18 and TRBJ2-7; TRBD2 aligns across 7 bases. The V and J ends lost 6 bases and 3 bases, in that order; junction bases with no gene match: 8. The CDR3 runs 14 residues. Germline V gives CDR1 KGHSH, CDR2 LQKENI. The CDR3 region has the DNA TGTGCCAGCTCCGGGGGTAGCGGGTTCTACGAGCAGTACTTC. As protein: CASSGGSGFYEQYF.

This chain joins TRBV19 and TRBJ1-2; 9 bases line up with TRBD1. CDR1 and CDR2 from the germline V gene are LNHDA and SQIVND (reference sequence). The CDR3 spans 14 residues. With V trimmed by 7 bases and J by 7 bases, 10 bases remained unmatched. The CDR3 nucleotides are TGTGCCAGTAAATCCTTCACAGGGGGCGGTGGCTACACCTTC. It encodes CASKSFTGGGGYTF.

The V call is TRBV5-1, the J call TRBJ2-1, with 9 bases fitting TRBD2. The V gene's germline CDR1 is SGHRS and CDR2 YFSETQ. The CDR3 sequence is 15 residues long. Trimming took 1 base from V and 8 from J; bases not matched to a gene: 7. In DNA form, the CDR3 reads TGCGCCAGCAGCTTGTTTACTAGCGGGCGGGATGAGCAGTTCTTC. Translating it yields CASSLFTSGRDEQFF.

The chain uses TRBV14 and TRBJ2-3; no reliable D call. Germline V lookup: CDR1 SGHDN, CDR2 FVKESK. The germline V and J ends were trimmed by 0 bases and 1 base, with 8 bases remaining between them. The CDR3 consists of 15 residues. The CDR3 region is CASSQDLTGTDTQYF. The CDR3 DNA reads as TGTGCCAGCAGCCAAGATCTTACAGGCACAGATACGCAGTATTTT.

The chain uses TRBV9 and TRBJ2-7; 11 bases align to TRBD2. J lost 4 bases, V lost 2 bases, and 5 bases had no gene match. The CDR3 consists of 15 residues. From germline, CDR1 is SGDLS and CDR2 YYNGEE. CDR3 DNA: TGTGCCAGCAGCGTCCATACTAGCGGGAGTTACGAGCAGTACTTC. This translates into CASSVHTSGSYEQYF. Looking up the rest from reference TRBV9 and TRBJ2-7 gives the full variable domain: DSGVTQTPKHLITATGQRVTLRCSPRSGDLSVYWYQQSLDQGLQFLIQYYNGEERAKGNILERFSAQQFPDLHSELNLSSLELGDSALYFCASSVHTSGSYEQYFGPGTRLTVT.

This clone has a handful of counts. The J gene is TRBJ2-1, the V gene TRBV6-5; TRBD2 is a possible D gene (7 bases). CDR1 and CDR2 (germline): MNHEY, SVGAGI. Trimming removed 2 bases from V and 6 bases from J, with 11 bases in between. CDR3 length equals 14 residues. The CDR3 sequence is CASSYGRGSNEQFF. The CDR3, as DNA: TGTGCCAGCAGTTACGGGAGGGGGTCCAATGAGCAGTTCTTC.

CDR3 coding DNA: TGTGCCAGCAGATCAGGACAGGGCTACGAGCAGTACTTC. It codes for CASRSGQGYEQYF. The gene calls are TRBV28 and TRBJ2-7; 8 nucleotides agree with TRBD1. V lost 6 bases, J lost 3 bases, and 4 bases stayed unmatched. CDR1 is MDHEN and CDR2 is SYDVKM in the germline V gene. The CDR3 extends over 13 amino acids.

This chain links TRBV5-5 with TRBJ2-5; D is undetermined. CDR1 is SGHKS, CDR2 YYEKEE, per germline (reference sequence). V was pared by 0 bases and J by 0 bases, with 9 bases between. The CDR3 totals 15 residues. The CDR3 sequence is CASSLVQPYQETQYF. The CDR3 nucleotides read TGTGCCAGCAGCTTGGTACAGCCGTACCAAGAGACCCAGTACTTC.

In its sample, this clone was seen once. As DNA, the CDR3 is TGTGCCTGGAGTTACAGGGGCGGAGAGACCCAGTACTTC. Encoded protein: CAWSYRGGETQYF. The V call is TRBV30, the J call TRBJ2-5, with 7 bases that match TRBD1. There are 13 residues in the CDR3. Germline V CDR1 and CDR2: GTSNPN, SVGIG (reference sequence). V shed 2 bases, J shed 4 bases, and the junction held 4 bases outside the gene matches.

The chain uses TRBV30 and TRBJ1-2; 7 bases are a match to TRBD1. Germline CDR1 GTSNPN, CDR2 SVGIG (reference sequence). V lost 5 bases and J lost 3; bases outside the gene matches: 3. The CDR3 consists of 12 residues. CDR3 DNA: TGTGCCTGGTGGGACAGAGACTATGGCTACACCTTC. Its translation: CAWWDRDYGYTF.

This chain connects TRBV10-3 to TRBJ2-1; the D is unclear. This CDR3 has 12 amino acids. Trimming took off 2 bases at V and 8 bases at J, with 7 bases between the two ends. The germline gives CDR1 ENHRY, CDR2 SYGVKD. CDR3 sequence reads: CAISESSDEQFF. CDR3 nucleotides: TGTGCCATCAGTGAGAGTTCGGATGAGCAGTTCTTC.

The DNA of the CDR3 is TGCGCCAGCAGCCGAAGCGGCCAAGGTCTCGAGCAGTACTTC. This encodes CASSRSGQGLEQYF. V usage is TRBV4-1 and J usage is TRBJ2-7; possible D gene TRBD2, 5 bases. This CDR3 spans 14 amino acids. Per the germline V gene, CDR1 is MGHRA and CDR2 is YSYEKL. The ends were cut back, 4 bases at V and 6 bases at J, with 16 bases in the middle.

This chain connects TRBV18 to TRBJ2-1; D not resolved. Trimming pared 3 bases from V and 5 bases from J, leaving 2 bases between. The CDR3 loop spans 11 amino acids. Looked up from germline, CDR1 is KGHSH and CDR2 is LQKENI. The DNA for the CDR3 is TGTGCCAGCTCACCCAACAATGAGCAGTTCTTC. This translates into CASSPNNEQFF.

The CDR3 loop is CASSQGTSGSRNEQFF. The CDR3 coding sequence is TGTGCCAGCTCACAGGGGACTAGCGGGAGTAGGAATGAGCAGTTCTTC. This chain connects TRBV18 to TRBJ2-1, with 14 bases matching TRBD2. The germline gives CDR1 KGHSH, CDR2 LQKENI. The CDR3 runs 16 residues. Trimming removed 4 bases from V and 7 bases from J; junction bases left unmatched: 6.

The gene calls are TRBV6-5 and TRBJ1-2; 7 bases match TRBD1. The trim removed 4 bases at V and 6 bases at J, leaving 8 bases unmatched. The CDR3 is 14 residues long. The V gene's germline CDR1 is MNHEY and CDR2 SVGAGI. The CDR3 here is CASSSQDRVNGYTF. CDR3 bases: TGTGCCAGCAGTTCTCAAGACAGGGTGAATGGCTACACCTTC.

CDR3 residues: CASSQPNSPLHF. The DNA of the CDR3 is TGTGCCAGCTCACAGCCGAATTCACCCCTCCACTTT. The chain uses TRBV7-2 and TRBJ1-6; D unresolved. The CDR3 has 12 residues. Germline lookup yields CDR1 SGHTA and CDR2 FQGNSA. V was cut by 8 bases and J by 7 bases, with 9 bases left in between.

V gene TRBV6-5 combines with J gene TRBJ2-1; D is possibly TRBD1 (6 bases). CDR1 and CDR2 from the germline V gene are MNHEY and SVGAGI. The CDR3 is made up of 14 amino acids. With 2 bases removed from V and 8 bases from J, the gap between germline ends came to 13 bases. CDR3 region: CASSYDYKGDEQFF. CDR3 bases: TGTGCCAGCAGTTACGACTACAAGGGGGATGAGCAGTTCTTC.

In its sample, this clone was seen once. The chain joins TRBV6-5 to TRBJ2-5; 11 bases are shared with TRBD1. The CDR3 consists of 15 residues. With 10 bases clipped from V and 4 bases from J, the junction kept 11 bases outside the gene matches. Germline CDR1 and CDR2: MNHEY and SVGAGI. As DNA, the CDR3 is TGTGCCATCGCAACCGGGACAGGGGGTCGAGAGACCCAGTACTTC. This gives the protein CAIATGTGGRETQYF.

This chain links TRBV5-1 with TRBJ1-4; D remains ambiguous. This CDR3 is built from 13 residues. The germline V gene encodes CDR1 SGHRS and CDR2 YFSETQ. V was pared by 2 bases and J by 4 bases, with 6 bases between. As DNA, the CDR3 is TGCGCCAGCAGCTTCTACGGTAATGAAAAACTGTTTTTT. Protein: CASSFYGNEKLFF.

V is TRBV7-2 and J is TRBJ2-2; TRBD1 might be the D (6 bases). The V gene's germline CDR1 is SGHTA and CDR2 FQGNSA. CDR3 length equals 17 residues. Trimming left V 5 bases short and J 2 bases short, with 18 bases between. The CDR3, as DNA: TGTGCCAGCAGCCTGCCGGGACAAGTCCACAACACCGGGGAGCTGTTTTTT. The encoded protein is CASSLPGQVHNTGELFF.

The count of this clone is one. This rearrangement joins TRBV18 to TRBJ2-5; tentatively, D is TRBD2 (6 bases). Per germline, CDR1 KGHSH and CDR2 LQKENI. This CDR3 region has 15 residues. V was clipped by 3 bases and J by 1 base, with 12 bases between them. The CDR3: CASSPMQAGQETQYF. Here the CDR3 DNA reads TGTGCCAGCTCACCGATGCAAGCGGGCCAAGAGACCCAGTACTTC.

This clone came up once. The rearrangement joins TRBV28 to TRBJ2-7; 8 bases line up with TRBD1. CDR1 and CDR2 from the germline V gene are MDHEN and SYDVKM. The CDR3 is 15 amino acids. Unmatched junction bases numbered 9, after V lost 5 bases and J lost 3 bases. This chain's CDR3 is CASSPTGQAVYEQYF. The CDR3 DNA sequence: TGTGCCAGCAGTCCCACGGGACAGGCGGTCTACGAGCAGTACTTC.

This clone has only one observation. The gene calls are TRBV9 and TRBJ2-3; 7 bases are a match to TRBD2. Per germline, CDR1 SGDLS and CDR2 YYNGEE. There are 15 residues in the CDR3. With V trimmed by 4 bases and J by 3 bases, 8 bases remained unmatched. The CDR3 protein is CASSPGGSGTDTQYF. The DNA of the CDR3 is TGTGCCAGCAGCCCCGGGGGGAGTGGGACAGATACGCAGTATTTT. Based on the CDR3 plus reference TRBV9 and TRBJ2-3, the full variable domain is DSGVTQTPKHLITATGQRVTLRCSPRSGDLSVYWYQQSLDQGLQFLIQYYNGEERAKGNILERFSAQQFPDLHSELNLSSLELGDSALYFCASSPGGSGTDTQYFGPGTRLTVL.

This rearrangement joins TRBV5-1 to TRBJ2-5; D uncertain. V was trimmed by 4 bases and J by 5 bases, leaving 12 bases between them. CDR3 length equals 13 residues. Germline loops: CDR1 SGHRS, CDR2 YFSETQ. The CDR3 coding sequence is TGCGCCAGCAGCCACGACATCAGGGAGACCCAGTACTTC. Amino acid sequence: CASSHDIRETQYF. Filled out from reference TRBV5-1 and TRBJ2-5, the complete variable domain reads KAGVTQTPRYLIKTRGQQVTLSCSPISGHRSVSWYQQTPGQGLQFLFEYFSETQRNKGNFPGRFSGRQFSNSRSEMNVSTLELGDSALYLCASSHDIRETQYFGPGTRLLVL.

This chain connects TRBV2 to TRBJ2-3; D possibly corresponds to TRBD1 (5 bases). With 2 bases removed from V and 2 bases from J, the gap between germline ends came to 11 bases. Germline lookup yields CDR1 SNHLY and CDR2 FYNNEI. This CDR3 is 15 amino acids long. The CDR3 sequence is CASSEQGRFTDTQYF. The CDR3 nucleotides are TGTGCCAGCAGTGAACAGGGTAGATTCACAGATACGCAGTATTTT.

This sequence joins TRBV6-4 and TRBJ2-1, with 8 positions matching TRBD2. The CDR3 has 14 amino acids. Germline CDR1 is MRHNA and CDR2 is SNTAGT. The junction had 9 bases not matched to a gene; V was cut back by 6 bases and J by 8 bases. CDR3 in amino acids: CASRSGTSIDEQFF. CDR3 in DNA: TGTGCCAGCAGGAGCGGGACTAGTATAGATGAGCAGTTCTTC.

J is TRBJ1-6 and V is TRBV28, with D perhaps matching TRBD1 (6 bases). This CDR3 has 15 amino acids. The germline V and J ends were trimmed by 2 bases and 9 bases, with 14 bases remaining between them. Germline V gene lookup returns CDR1 MDHEN and CDR2 SYDVKM. As DNA, the CDR3 is TGTGCCAGCAGTTTAATTACAGGGTCAGGTTCACCCCTCCACTTT. This sequence encodes CASSLITGSGSPLHF.

The chain joins TRBV30 to TRBJ2-1; perhaps TRBD2 as D (5 bases). Germline V lookup: CDR1 GTSNPN, CDR2 SVGIG (reference sequence). The CDR3 loop spans 15 amino acids. The ends were cut back, 4 bases at V and 11 bases at J, with 24 bases in the middle. The CDR3 DNA follows: TGTGCCTGGACCACAGAGGGCCGTATTACGTTTCAGCAGTTCTTC. Protein: CAWTTEGRITFQQFF.

The chain has TRBV5-1 and TRBJ1-6; the match to TRBD1 covers 7 bases. This CDR3 comprises 15 residues. The germline V gene encodes CDR1 SGHRS and CDR2 YFSETQ. J lost 4 bases, V lost 0 bases, and 1 base had no gene match. CDR3 nucleotides: TGCGCCAGCAGCTTGGCACAGGGGTATAATTCACCCCTCCACTTT. Amino acid sequence: CASSLAQGYNSPLHF. The full variable domain, with the rest looked up from reference TRBV5-1 and TRBJ1-6, is KAGVTQTPRYLIKTRGQQVTLSCSPISGHRSVSWYQQTPGQGLQFLFEYFSETQRNKGNFPGRFSGRQFSNSRSEMNVSTLELGDSALYLCASSLAQGYNSPLHFGNGTRLTVT.

The V call is TRBV7-9, the J call TRBJ1-1, with TRBD1 as a possible D gene (6 bases). V lost 1 base and J 4 bases, leaving 10 bases between the germline ends. Germline V gives CDR1 SEHNR, CDR2 FQNEAQ (reference sequence). This CDR3 has 14 amino acids. CDR3 loop: CASSLESGATEAFF. The CDR3 DNA sequence: TGTGCCAGCAGCTTAGAATCAGGGGCCACTGAAGCTTTCTTT.